The clone carrying this T cell receptor beta chain was seen once. The ends lost 5 bases at V and 5 bases at J; junction bases unmatched: 3. The germline CDR1 and CDR2 sequences are MDHEN and SYDVKM. The CDR3 is made up of 15 amino acids. Here immunoSEQ multiplex PCR was the method, and the copy in TCRdb shows in-frame clones only, minus some. The top ten clones hold approximately 46% of a sample with over 25,000 clones, roughly 80% of them seen once. The source of the sample is a study of blood T cell repertoires in COVID-19. This TCR was recovered from an elderly woman with acute or convalescent COVID-19. The specimen was peripheral blood. This rearrangement joins TRBV28 to TRBJ2-5; 15 nucleotides match TRBD2. The CDR3 sequence: CASSPGTSGRETQYF. The CDR3 DNA reads TGTGCCAGCAGTCCTGGGACTAGCGGGAGGGAGACCCAGTACTTC.